This T cell receptor beta chain was recovered during a study of T-cell memory formation after mild COVID-19. Study at large: TCR clusters were mostly donor specific. Whole-study results and caveats: CD4+ clones that contracted lay mainly in CM and EM; CD8+ ones lay in EMRA.

Per germline, CDR1 KGHSH and CDR2 LQKENI. Trimming removed 6 bases from V and 0 bases from J, with 11 bases in between. The CDR3 covers 14 residues. This clonotype has more than one count but fewer than ten. Its specificity is not known. Each CDR3 protein is one row after TCRdb ran MiXCR on the 5' RACE reads. The data contain 150,000 to 200,000 distinct CDR3 sequences, 13% of them seen just once; the ten biggest clones take up 2.5% to 4%. This TCR was recovered from a young man who had mild COVID-19 (a few samples of this study predate the infection). Cell type and time point are not known. J is TRBJ2-5 and V is TRBV18; tentatively, D is TRBD2 (6 bases). The material sequenced was PBMCs or a T cell subset sorted from them (not recorded which). The CDR3 sequence is CASSGGTNQETQYF. The CDR3 nucleotides read TGTGCCAGCTCCGGCGGGACGAACCAAGAGACCCAGTACTTC.